Given below is one T cell receptor (beta chain) in context. Its antigen is currently unknown. Repertoires were generated with immunoSEQ multiplex PCR, while TCRdb's copy carries only in-frame clones and drops some. Here the sample spans about 1 million clones, about 80% being singletons. Naive CD45RA+ and memory CD45RA-negative subsets were split from CD4+ cells. This specimen comes from a study of shared clonotypes between healthy human individuals. Looking at the study overall: Each donor contributed plates that comprised three CD4 naive, three CD4 memory, two CD8 naive and one CD8 memory. Findings of the study overall: Non-shared clonotypes were found to have lower generation probabilities than the clonotypes that were shared by all four of the sorted-subset donors.

V gave up 2 bases and J gave up 7 bases, with 11 bases separating them. This CDR3 has 13 residues. The germline V gene encodes CDR1 SNHLY and CDR2 FYNNEI. Material: memory CD4+ T cells sorted from blood. Stated subset: CD45RA-negative fraction. The V gene is TRBV2, the J gene TRBJ1-1, with D possibly being TRBD1 (5 bases). This receptor was identified in a young man in good health. CDR3 protein: CASSEQGFSEAFF. CDR3 coding DNA: TGTGCCAGCAGTGAACAGGGCTTCAGTGAAGCTTTCTTT.